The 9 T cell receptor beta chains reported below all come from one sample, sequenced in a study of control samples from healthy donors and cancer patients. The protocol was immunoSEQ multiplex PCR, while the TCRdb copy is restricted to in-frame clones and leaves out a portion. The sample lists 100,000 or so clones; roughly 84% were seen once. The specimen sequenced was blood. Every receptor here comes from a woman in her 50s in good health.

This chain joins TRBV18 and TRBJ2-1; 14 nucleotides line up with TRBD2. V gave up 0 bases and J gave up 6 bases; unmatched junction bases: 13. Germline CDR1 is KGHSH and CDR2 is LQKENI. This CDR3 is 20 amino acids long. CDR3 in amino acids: CASSPPGLAGGYSHRNEQFF. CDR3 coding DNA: TGTGCCAGCTCACCACCCGGACTAGCGGGGGGCTATTCCCACCGCAATGAGCAGTTCTTC.

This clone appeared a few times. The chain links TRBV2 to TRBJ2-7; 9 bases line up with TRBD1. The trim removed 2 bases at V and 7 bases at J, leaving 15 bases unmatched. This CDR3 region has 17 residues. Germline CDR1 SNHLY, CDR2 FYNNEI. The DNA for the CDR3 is TGTGCCAGCAGTGAATTTAGAGACGGGGACAGGGAGGAGGAGCAGTACTTC. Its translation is CASSEFRDGDREEEQYF.

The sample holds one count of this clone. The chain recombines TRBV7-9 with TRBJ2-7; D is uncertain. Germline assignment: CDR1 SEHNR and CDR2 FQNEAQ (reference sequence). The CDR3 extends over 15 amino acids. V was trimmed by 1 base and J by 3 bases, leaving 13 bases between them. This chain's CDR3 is CASSLDVGTHYEQYF. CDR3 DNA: TGTGCCAGCAGCTTAGATGTAGGAACACACTACGAGCAGTACTTC.

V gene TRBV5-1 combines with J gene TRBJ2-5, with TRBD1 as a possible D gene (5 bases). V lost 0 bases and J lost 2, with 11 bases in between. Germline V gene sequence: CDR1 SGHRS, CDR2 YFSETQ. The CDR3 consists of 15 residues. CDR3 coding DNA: TGCGCCAGCAGCTTGGGGCAGGGAAGACAAGAGACCCAGTACTTC. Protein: CASSLGQGRQETQYF.

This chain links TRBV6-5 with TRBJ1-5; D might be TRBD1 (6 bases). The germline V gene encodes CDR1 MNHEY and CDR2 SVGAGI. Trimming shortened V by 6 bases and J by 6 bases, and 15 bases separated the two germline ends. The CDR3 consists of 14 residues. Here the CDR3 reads CASRQGSITQPQHF. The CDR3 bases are TGTGCCAGCAGACAGGGAAGTATCACTCAGCCCCAGCATTTT.

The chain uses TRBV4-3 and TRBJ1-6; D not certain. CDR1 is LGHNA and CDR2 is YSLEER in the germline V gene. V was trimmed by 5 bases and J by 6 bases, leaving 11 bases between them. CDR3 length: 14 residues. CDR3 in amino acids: CASSKNPSNSPLHF. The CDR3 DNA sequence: TGCGCCAGCAGCAAGAATCCCTCTAATTCACCCCTCCACTTT.

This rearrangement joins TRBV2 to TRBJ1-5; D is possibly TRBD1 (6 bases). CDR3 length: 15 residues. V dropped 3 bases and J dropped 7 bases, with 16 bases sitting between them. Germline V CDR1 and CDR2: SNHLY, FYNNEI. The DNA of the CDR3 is TGTGCCAGCAGTGAGAGTCAGGGGAGGCGACAGCCCCAGCATTTT. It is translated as CASSESQGRRQPQHF.

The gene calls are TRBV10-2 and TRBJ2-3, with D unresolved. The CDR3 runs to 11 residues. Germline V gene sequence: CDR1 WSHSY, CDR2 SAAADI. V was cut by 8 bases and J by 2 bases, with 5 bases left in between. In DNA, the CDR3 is TGCGCCAGCTCTCCCACAGATACGCAGTATTTT. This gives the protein CASSPTDTQYF.

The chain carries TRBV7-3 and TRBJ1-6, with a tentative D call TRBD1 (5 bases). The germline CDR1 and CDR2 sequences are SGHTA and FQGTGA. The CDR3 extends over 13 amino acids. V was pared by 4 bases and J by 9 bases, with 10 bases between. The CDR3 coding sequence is TGTGCCAGCAGCTCCGACAGATTTTCACCCCTCCACTTT. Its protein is CASSSDRFSPLHF. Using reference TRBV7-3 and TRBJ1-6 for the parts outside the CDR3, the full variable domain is GAGVSQTPSNKVTEKGKYVELRCDPISGHTALYWYRQSLGQGPEFLIYFQGTGAADDSGLPNDRFFAVRPEGSVSTLKIQRTERGDSAVYLCASSSDRFSPLHFGNGTRLTVT.